The 14 T cell receptor beta chains listed next were all sequenced from one sample in a study of OX40 agonist ivuxolimab in advanced cancers. Repertoires were generated with immunoSEQ multiplex PCR, while TCRdb's copy carries only in-frame clones and drops some. There are about 45,000 clones in the sample; approximately 88% occur only once, and about 15% lies in the top ten. The input for sequencing was CD4+ or CD8+ T cells sorted from blood, taken in a trial of the OX40 agonist ivuxolimab. These receptors came from an adult with an advanced solid tumor such as melanoma, head and neck, liver or kidney cancer.

V and J are TRBV5-3 and TRBJ2-7, with a weak D call TRBD2 (5 bases). TRBV5-3 is marked as an open reading frame, function uncertain. Trimming removed 8 bases at V and 1 base at J, with 13 bases between. The CDR3 sequence is 13 residues long. The CDR3 here is CASSERTSYEQYF. The DNA for the CDR3 is TGTGCCAGCAGCGAGCGGACGTCCTACGAGCAGTACTTC.

The CDR3 bases are TGTGCCAGCAGCTTGACCCGACATGGCCTCCACGAGCAGTACTTC. This translates into CASSLTRHGLHEQYF. The chain joins TRBV5-6 to TRBJ2-7; D remains ambiguous. Trimming took 1 base from V and 5 from J, leaving 16 bases between them. The CDR3 runs to 15 residues. Germline V gene sequence: CDR1 SGHDT, CDR2 YYEEEE.

The gene calls are TRBV6-1 and TRBJ1-1; tentative D call: TRBD1 (5 bases). The CDR3 contains 15 residues. V gave up 0 bases and J gave up 4 bases, with 12 bases separating them. The germline V gene encodes CDR1 MNHNS and CDR2 SASEGT. This CDR3 reads CASSEAGWGFTEAFF. The CDR3 DNA follows: TGTGCCAGCAGTGAAGCAGGGTGGGGCTTCACTGAAGCTTTCTTT.

This clone was picked up a small number of times. The CDR3 loop is CASSPESASSGNTIYF. For the CDR3, the DNA is TGCGCCAGCAGCCCAGAATCGGCAAGCTCTGGAAACACCATATATTTT. The rearrangement links TRBV5-1 to TRBJ1-3; D uncertain. Germline V gene lookup returns CDR1 SGHRS and CDR2 YFSETQ. Trimming cost V 4 bases and J 0 bases, with 14 bases left between them. The CDR3 covers 16 residues.

The V gene is TRBV2, the J gene TRBJ2-7, with 9 bases lining up with TRBD1. This CDR3 is 15 amino acids long. From germline, CDR1 is SNHLY and CDR2 FYNNEI. Trimming removed 3 bases from V and 1 base from J; junction bases left unmatched: 4. The CDR3 protein is CASSEGQGMSYEQYF. The CDR3 coding sequence is TGTGCCAGCAGTGAGGGACAGGGAATGTCCTACGAGCAGTACTTC.

The chain joins TRBV28 to TRBJ1-2; D is ambiguous. CDR1 MDHEN and CDR2 SYDVKM come from the germline V gene. V lost 8 bases, J lost 4 bases, and 11 bases lay in between. This CDR3 comprises 12 residues. The CDR3 coding sequence is TGTGCCAGCTTGGTGGGGAGCTATGGCTACACCTTC. Its translation is CASLVGSYGYTF.

The chain couples TRBV11-3 to TRBJ2-3; 15 positions match TRBD2. The CDR3 covers 18 residues. Per germline, CDR1 SGHNT and CDR2 YENEEA. Trimming took 5 bases from V and 5 from J; bases not matched to a gene: 11. The CDR3 protein is CASSPAGLAGGPRDTQYF. CDR3 nucleotide sequence: TGTGCCAGCAGCCCAGCTGGACTAGCGGGAGGGCCTAGAGATACGCAGTATTTT.

The J gene is TRBJ2-7, the V gene TRBV27; D not resolved. With 5 bases removed from V and 5 bases from J, the gap between germline ends came to 10 bases. Germline values: CDR1 MNHEY, CDR2 SMNVEV (reference sequence). The CDR3 covers 12 residues. The CDR3 DNA sequence: TGTGCCAGCAGTCCCTCCCTAGACGAGCAGTACTTC. The encoded protein is CASSPSLDEQYF.

The chain is built from TRBV9 and TRBJ2-1; 13 bases align to TRBD2. This CDR3 has 16 amino acids. J gave up 2 bases and V 3 bases, and 2 bases lay outside the gene matches. The germline CDR1 and CDR2 sequences are SGDLS and YYNGEE. This chain's CDR3 is CASSGGTSGTYNEQFF. Written as DNA, the CDR3 is TGTGCCAGCAGCGGAGGGACTAGCGGGACCTACAATGAGCAGTTCTTC. Full variable domain (missing parts from reference TRBV9 and TRBJ2-1): DSGVTQTPKHLITATGQRVTLRCSPRSGDLSVYWYQQSLDQGLQFLIQYYNGEERAKGNILERFSAQQFPDLHSELNLSSLELGDSALYFCASSGGTSGTYNEQFFGPGTRLTVL.

The genes are TRBV6-6 and TRBJ1-6; D is possibly TRBD1 (6 bases). Germline loops: CDR1 MNHNY, CDR2 SVGAGI (reference sequence). This CDR3 spans 15 amino acids. V was trimmed by 7 bases and J by 6 bases, leaving 16 bases between them. Here the CDR3 reads CASTARGGSNSPLHF. Written as DNA, the CDR3 is TGTGCCAGCACCGCGAGGGGGGGCAGTAATTCACCCCTCCACTTT.

The chain is built from TRBV2 and TRBJ2-7; D unclear. The germline V gene has CDR1 SNHLY and CDR2 FYNNEI. V was pared by 8 bases and J by 1 base, with 3 bases between. The CDR3 covers 10 residues. Written as DNA, the CDR3 is TGTGCCAGCGCTTCCTACGAGCAGTACTTC. Its protein is CASASYEQYF.

The chain uses TRBV9 and TRBJ2-3; possible D gene TRBD2, 5 bases. The germline V gene encodes CDR1 SGDLS and CDR2 YYNGEE. This CDR3 spans 11 amino acids. Trimming stripped 7 bases from V and 6 bases from J, with 9 bases between. The DNA for the CDR3 is TGTGCCAGCGGAGGCTCGGATACGCAGTATTTT. Its protein is CASGGSDTQYF. The whole variable domain, remainder taken from reference TRBV9 and TRBJ2-3, is DSGVTQTPKHLITATGQRVTLRCSPRSGDLSVYWYQQSLDQGLQFLIQYYNGEERAKGNILERFSAQQFPDLHSELNLSSLELGDSALYFCASGGSDTQYFGPGTRLTVL.

This chain uses TRBV9 with TRBJ2-7, with 9 bases that match TRBD2. Losses at the gene ends were 3 bases for V and 5 bases for J; bases not matched to a gene: 6. CDR1 and CDR2 from the germline V gene are SGDLS and YYNGEE. This CDR3 is built from 14 residues. The CDR3 loop is CASSARGGRDEQYF. The CDR3 DNA reads TGTGCCAGCAGCGCGCGGGGGGGCAGGGACGAGCAGTACTTC.

The V call is TRBV2, the J call TRBJ2-7, with 7 bases lining up with TRBD1. The germline gives CDR1 SNHLY, CDR2 FYNNEI. The CDR3 extends over 14 amino acids. J gave up 2 bases and V 6 bases, and 7 bases lay outside the gene matches. In DNA, the CDR3 is TGTGCCAGCAGCGAGATTGGACAGGCCTACGAGCAGTACTTC. This codes for CASSEIGQAYEQYF.